Following are 14 T cell receptor beta chains from one sample sequenced in a study of vaccination effects on CD4 cells after COVID-19. Profiling relied on immunoSEQ multiplex PCR, and the TCRdb table lists in-frame clones only, not all of them. The sample lists around 40,000 clones; about 70% were seen once. Once cultured for roughly ten days, the cells underwent separation to obtain CD4+ T cells. Their target antigens are unknown. The sample in question was CD4+ T cells from PBMCs cultured without peptide, obtained before COVID-19 vaccination. The source of these receptors is a human donor who received a COVID-19 vaccine.

V gene TRBV6-5 combines with J gene TRBJ2-5, with D tentatively TRBD2 (6 bases). V lost 4 bases, J lost 4 bases, and 13 bases lay in between. In germline, CDR1 is MNHEY, CDR2 SVGAGI. There are 14 residues in the CDR3. CDR3 coding DNA: TGTGCCAGCAGTTTAATGGGGACTCTAGAGACCCAGTACTTC. This translates into CASSLMGTLETQYF.

The chain has TRBV2 and TRBJ1-5; D gene uncertain. V shed 0 bases and J shed 0 bases, with 9 bases lying between them. Germline values: CDR1 SNHLY, CDR2 FYNNEI. This CDR3 is 16 amino acids long. The CDR3 loop reads CASSEAQWTSNQPQHF. The CDR3 coding sequence is TGTGCCAGCAGTGAAGCCCAGTGGACTAGCAATCAGCCCCAGCATTTT.

Only a few counts were recorded for this clone. This sequence joins TRBV11-2 and TRBJ1-2; D may be TRBD1 (6 bases). The CDR3 has 15 amino acids. The ends were cut back, 2 bases at V and 2 bases at J, with 12 bases in the middle. CDR1 SGHAT and CDR2 FQNNGV come from the germline V gene. CDR3 sequence reads: CASSLNGGRNYGYTF. The CDR3 DNA follows: TGTGCCAGCAGCTTAAATGGGGGCAGAAACTATGGCTACACCTTC.

This clone was seen more than once but under ten times. This rearrangement joins TRBV27 to TRBJ2-2; TRBD2 agrees at 11 bases. Losses at the gene ends were 0 bases for V and 5 bases for J; bases not matched to a gene: 8. This CDR3 contains 18 residues. Looked up from germline, CDR1 is MNHEY and CDR2 is SMNVEV (reference sequence). The CDR3 bases are TGTGCCAGCAGTTTATCGGTGCTAGCGGGGGGCCCTACCGGGGAGCTGTTTTTT. This gives the protein CASSLSVLAGGPTGELFF.

The CDR3 loop is CASSYSSGDTQYF. In DNA form, the CDR3 reads TGTGCCAGCAGTTACTCATCCGGAGATACGCAGTATTTT. The chain couples TRBV6-6 to TRBJ2-3, with D unclear. The germline gives CDR1 MNHNY, CDR2 SVGAGI (reference sequence). The CDR3 totals 13 residues. The V and J ends lost 0 bases and 5 bases respectively, with 6 bases between them.

About this clone: One end of the junction does not line up with germline, which may come from a read error. The genes are TRBV29-1 and TRBJ1-2; D not certain. The CDR3 has 8 amino acids. The germline V gene encodes CDR1 SQVTM and CDR2 ANQGSEA. The CDR3 loop is CSVGGRAF. DNA of the CDR3: TGCAGCGTAGGTGGACGTGCCTTC.

This chain connects TRBV19 to TRBJ1-1; no clear D. The CDR3 sequence is 13 residues long. Trimming took 3 bases from V and 5 from J, leaving 10 bases between them. Germline V gives CDR1 LNHDA, CDR2 SQIVND (reference sequence). In DNA, the CDR3 is TGTGCCAGTAGTATGTTACTGGGAACTGAAGCTTTCTTT. Protein: CASSMLLGTEAFF.

The chain links TRBV19 to TRBJ1-4, with 7 bases matching TRBD1. The CDR3 has 14 amino acids. After removal of 8 bases from V and 4 bases from J, the junction contained 7 bases not matched to a gene. In germline, CDR1 is LNHDA, CDR2 SQIVND (reference sequence). The CDR3 here is CASRGQLYNEKLFF. CDR3 nucleotide sequence: TGTGCCAGTCGGGGACAGTTATATAATGAAAAACTGTTTTTT.

V is TRBV7-2 and J is TRBJ2-3, with 9 nucleotides matching TRBD2. The CDR3 has 15 residues. V lost 4 bases to trimming and J lost 2 bases; unmatched junction nucleotides: 4. The germline V gene has CDR1 SGHTA and CDR2 FQGNSA. The CDR3 loop is CASSSLAGFTDTQYF. The CDR3, as DNA: TGTGCCAGCAGCTCCCTAGCGGGGTTCACAGATACGCAGTATTTT.

The chain joins TRBV29-1 to TRBJ1-1, with a tentative D call TRBD1 (5 bases). CDR1 is SQVTM, CDR2 ANQGSEA, per germline. The CDR3 sequence is 14 residues long. V shed 4 bases and J shed 5 bases, with 17 bases lying between them. The CDR3 sequence: CSVGRVGGYTEAFF. The CDR3 DNA is TGCAGCGTTGGGCGTGTCGGGGGATATACTGAAGCTTTCTTT.

The J gene is TRBJ2-5, the V gene TRBV6-1; 7 bases fit TRBD1. Losses at the gene ends were 4 bases for V and 1 base for J; bases not matched to a gene: 12. Germline-derived CDR1 and CDR2 are MNHNS and SASEGT. CDR3 length: 17 amino acids. DNA of the CDR3: TGTGCCAGCAGTGGACACCTAACAGGGGTCCTCCAAGAGACCCAGTACTTC. It is translated as CASSGHLTGVLQETQYF.

This clone was recorded a few times. This chain connects TRBV24-1 to TRBJ2-1, with TRBD2 matching over 7 bases. CDR3 length: 11 residues. Germline assignment: CDR1 KGHDR and CDR2 SFDVKD. V shed 9 bases, J shed 7 bases, and the junction held 2 bases outside the gene matches. The CDR3, as DNA: TGTGCCACCGGGGAGGGGAATGAGCAGTTCTTC. Its translation: CATGEGNEQFF.

The chain joins TRBV5-4 to TRBJ2-3; 9 bases fit TRBD2. Germline V gives CDR1 SGHNT, CDR2 YYREEE (reference sequence). J was trimmed by 5 bases and V by 0 bases; bases with no gene match: 1. This CDR3 region has 14 residues. The CDR3 DNA reads TGTGCCAGCAGCTTGGGACTAGCGGTAGATACGCAGTATTTT. Translating gives CASSLGLAVDTQYF.

The chain combines TRBV6-5 with TRBJ1-1; D might be TRBD1 (5 bases). Germline V gene sequence: CDR1 MNHEY, CDR2 SVGAGI. V lost 6 bases to trimming and J lost 2 bases, with 10 bases between them. This CDR3 has 13 residues. Written as DNA, the CDR3 is TGTGCCAGCAGCCCCGGGACCAACACTGAAGCTTTCTTT. Its protein product is CASSPGTNTEAFF.